Shown below are 29 T cell receptor beta chains from a single sample sequenced in a study of blood T cell repertoires in COVID-19. Repertoires were generated with immunoSEQ multiplex PCR, while TCRdb's copy carries only in-frame clones and drops some. The sample contains about 170,000 clones, 70% to 90% of which appear only once. Sample: peripheral blood. The receptors were sampled from a man older than 75 with COVID-19, enrolled during active disease.

The chain carries TRBV2 and TRBJ2-3; D is perhaps TRBD1 (5 bases). The CDR3 consists of 12 residues. V lost 7 bases and J 5 bases, leaving 10 bases between the germline ends. Germline V gives CDR1 SNHLY, CDR2 FYNNEI. CDR3 nucleotides: TGTGCCAGCACGAGACAGCTAGATACGCAGTATTTT. It translates to CASTRQLDTQYF.

The V and J genes are TRBV5-1 and TRBJ2-3, with a possible D match to TRBD1 (5 bases). CDR3 length: 15 amino acids. V lost 4 bases and J 2 bases, leaving 14 bases between the germline ends. In germline, CDR1 is SGHRS, CDR2 YFSETQ. CDR3 loop: CASSTNDRDTDTQYF. CDR3 DNA: TGCGCCAGCAGCACCAATGACAGAGACACAGATACGCAGTATTTT. Combining the CDR3 with reference TRBV5-1 and TRBJ2-3 gives the whole variable domain KAGVTQTPRYLIKTRGQQVTLSCSPISGHRSVSWYQQTPGQGLQFLFEYFSETQRNKGNFPGRFSGRQFSNSRSEMNVSTLELGDSALYLCASSTNDRDTDTQYFGPGTRLTVL.

The chain combines TRBV12-3 or TRBV12-4 with TRBJ1-1; 9 bases are shared with TRBD1. This CDR3 has 13 residues. The V gene end was trimmed by 5 bases and the J gene end by 6 bases; junction bases not matched to a gene: 4. The CDR3 sequence: CASSRQGVAEAFF. CDR3 nucleotide sequence: TGTGCCAGCAGTAGACAGGGGGTCGCTGAAGCTTTCTTT.

The V call is TRBV28, the J call TRBJ2-3, with D possibly TRBD2 on 6 matching bases. The V gene lost 7 bases and the J gene lost 13 bases, with 21 bases spanning the gap. Looked up from germline, CDR1 is MDHEN and CDR2 is SYDVKM. CDR3 length: 13 residues. This CDR3 is CASNSFRAGWKYF. The CDR3 nucleotides read TGTGCCAGCAACTCCTTCCGAGCGGGTTGGAAGTATTTT.

The rearrangement joins TRBV19 to TRBJ1-1; D unclear. The CDR3 spans 13 residues. CDR1 and CDR2 from the germline V gene are LNHDA and SQIVND (reference sequence). With 5 bases removed from V and 1 base from J, the gap between germline ends came to 8 bases. The CDR3 loop is CASSPLPNTEAFF. The CDR3 coding sequence is TGTGCCAGTAGTCCCCTCCCGAACACTGAAGCTTTCTTT.

The rearrangement uses TRBV6-5 and TRBJ1-3; weak D call: TRBD1 (6 bases). The CDR3 length is 13 residues. Germline values: CDR1 MNHEY, CDR2 SVGAGI. Trimming shortened V by 8 bases and J by 4 bases, and 12 bases separated the two germline ends. CDR3 protein: CASGGGLGNTIYF. The CDR3 DNA is TGTGCCAGCGGGGGGGGGCTAGGAAACACCATATATTTT.

The genes are TRBV19 and TRBJ2-6; the D gene is possibly TRBD2 (5 bases). This CDR3 is built from 15 residues. V lost 5 bases to trimming and J lost 3 bases, with 11 bases between them. Germline lookup yields CDR1 LNHDA and CDR2 SQIVND (reference sequence). The chain's CDR3 is CASSSRGGGANVLTF. The CDR3 bases are TGTGCCAGTAGTTCTCGGGGTGGTGGGGCCAACGTCCTGACTTTC.

The V gene is TRBV5-8, the J gene TRBJ1-5; 9 positions match TRBD1. Trimming at V came to 0 bases and at J to 2 bases, leaving 6 bases not matched to a gene. The CDR3 spans 17 residues. Germline V gives CDR1 SGHTS, CDR2 YDEGEE. CDR3 in DNA: TGTGCCAGCAGCTTGGCGTGGGGACAGGGCGGCAATCAGCCCCAGCATTTT. Translation gives CASSLAWGQGGNQPQHF. Supplemented by reference TRBV5-8 and TRBJ1-5, the full variable domain reads EAGVTQSPTHLIKTRGQQATLRCSPISGHTSVYWYQQALGLGLQFLLWYDEGEERNRGNFPPRFSGRQFPNYSSELNVNALELEDSALYLCASSLAWGQGGNQPQHFGDGTRLSIL.

This sequence joins TRBV7-2 and TRBJ2-3; TRBD2 matches at 14 bases. The V and J ends lost 2 bases and 5 bases, in that order; junction bases with no gene match: 3. CDR1 is SGHTA, CDR2 FQGNSA, per germline. CDR3 length: 16 residues. The CDR3 protein is CASSLQGLAGEDTQYF. The CDR3 nucleotides read TGTGCCAGCAGCTTACAGGGACTAGCGGGGGAAGATACGCAGTATTTT.

CDR3 in DNA: TGTGCCAGCAGCGTCAGGGGGGCAACTAATGAAAAACTGTTTTTT. This codes for CASSVRGATNEKLFF. The V gene is TRBV3-1 (or the pseudogene TRBV3-2), the J gene TRBJ1-4; 7 positions match TRBD1. The V gene end was trimmed by 5 bases and the J gene end by 0 bases; junction bases not matched to a gene: 3. There are 15 residues in the CDR3. Per germline, CDR1 LGHDT and CDR2 YNNKEL (reference sequence).

This clone has just one count. The V gene is TRBV29-1, the J gene TRBJ1-1; D not resolved. This CDR3 region has 13 residues. In germline, CDR1 is SQVTM, CDR2 ANQGSEA. Between the trimmed V and J ends, which lost 7 bases and 4 bases, there was a span of 16 bases. CDR3 sequence (DNA): TGCAGCGCCGGGATCATTGTGACCACTGAAGCTTTCTTT. It specifies CSAGIIVTTEAFF.

This clone was detected only a few times. V and J are TRBV4-2 and TRBJ2-6, with a possible D match to TRBD1 (6 bases). The V and J ends lost 4 bases and 1 base respectively, with 11 bases between them. Germline CDR1 reads LGHNA; CDR2 reads YNFKEQ. This CDR3 has 16 residues. The CDR3, as DNA: TGTGCCAGCAGCCTTAATCAGGGGTCTGGGGCCAACGTCCTGACTTTC. It encodes CASSLNQGSGANVLTF.

V is TRBV5-1 and J is TRBJ2-1; 7 bases agree with TRBD2. The germline V gene has CDR1 SGHRS and CDR2 YFSETQ. The CDR3 extends over 15 amino acids. Unmatched junction bases numbered 11, after V lost 4 bases and J lost 7 bases. The CDR3, as DNA: TGCGCCAGCAGCGAGCTTGGGAGGGCGGGGAATGAGCAGTTCTTC. This gives the protein CASSELGRAGNEQFF. Using reference TRBV5-1 and TRBJ2-1 for the parts outside the CDR3, the full variable domain is KAGVTQTPRYLIKTRGQQVTLSCSPISGHRSVSWYQQTPGQGLQFLFEYFSETQRNKGNFPGRFSGRQFSNSRSEMNVSTLELGDSALYLCASSELGRAGNEQFFGPGTRLTVL.

In DNA form, the CDR3 reads TGTGCCAGCAGCCAAAGACTAGGGGGCGCTTCCGGCTACACCTTC. Amino acid sequence: CASSQRLGGASGYTF. The chain carries TRBV3-1 (or the pseudogene TRBV3-2) and TRBJ1-2; TRBD1 agrees at 7 bases. Germline assignment: CDR1 LGHDT and CDR2 YNNKEL (reference sequence). Trimming took 2 bases from V and 8 from J; bases not matched to a gene: 11. CDR3 length equals 15 residues.

The chain joins TRBV29-1 to TRBJ1-1, with D maybe TRBD1 (6 bases). Trimming shortened V by 7 bases and J by 1 base, and 19 bases separated the two germline ends. The CDR3 sequence is 15 residues long. Germline CDR1 and CDR2: SQVTM and ANQGSEA. The CDR3 region has the DNA TGCAGCGCCCTCCTTAGTACAGGGAAGAACACTGAAGCTTTCTTT. Translated: CSALLSTGKNTEAFF.

Points on this clone: Other DNA variants within this sample encode the same CDR3. This chain uses TRBV18 with TRBJ1-1; D is uncertain. Per germline, CDR1 KGHSH and CDR2 LQKENI. This CDR3 has 14 residues. V lost 4 bases and J 0 bases, leaving 9 bases between the germline ends. CDR3 region: CASSLNRVNTEAFF. The CDR3 DNA follows: TGTGCCAGCTCACTGAATCGAGTGAACACTGAAGCTTTCTTT. The full variable domain, rest sourced from reference TRBV18 and TRBJ1-1, is NAGVMQNPRHLVRRRGQEARLRCSPMKGHSHVYWYRQLPEEGLKFMVYLQKENIIDESGMPKERFSAEFPKEGPSILRIQQVVRGDSAAYFCASSLNRVNTEAFFGQGTRLTVV.

The chain carries TRBV7-2 and TRBJ1-2, with a weak D call TRBD1 (5 bases). Germline V gene data show CDR1 as SGHTA and CDR2 as FQGNSA. Trimming took off 5 bases at V and 4 bases at J, with 17 bases between the two ends. The CDR3 spans 15 residues. CDR3 nucleotide sequence: TGTGCCAGCAGCCCAATCCAGGGCGGTCTCTATGGCTACACCTTC. Protein: CASSPIQGGLYGYTF.

This rearrangement joins TRBV24-1 to TRBJ1-5; D gene ambiguous. The CDR3 runs to 14 residues. CDR1 KGHDR and CDR2 SFDVKD come from the germline V gene. Trimming removed 2 bases at V and 5 bases at J, with 9 bases between. DNA for the CDR3: TGTGCCACCAGTGATTCGGTCGTCCATCAGCCCCAGCATTTT. Amino acids: CATSDSVVHQPQHF.

The CDR3 reads CASSLQWEGTDTQYF. CDR3 bases: TGTGCCAGCAGCTTACAGTGGGAGGGGACAGATACGCAGTATTTT. The chain recombines TRBV7-2 with TRBJ2-3, with 7 bases aligning to TRBD2. The length of the CDR3 is 15 residues. Trimming at V came to 2 bases and at J to 3 bases, leaving 5 bases not matched to a gene. Per germline, CDR1 SGHTA and CDR2 FQGNSA.

CDR3 residues: CAGYRDRDEKLFF. The CDR3, as DNA: TGTGCCGGATACCGGGACAGGGATGAAAAACTGTTTTTT. The gene calls are TRBV2 and TRBJ1-4; TRBD1 aligns across 9 bases. The CDR3 contains 13 residues. V was clipped by 11 bases and J by 6 bases; unmatched bases: 7. From germline, CDR1 is SNHLY and CDR2 FYNNEI.

The chain employs TRBV5-1 and TRBJ1-2; 7 positions match TRBD1. The CDR3 contains 14 residues. Germline lookup yields CDR1 SGHRS and CDR2 YFSETQ. V was pared by 4 bases and J by 5 bases, with 8 bases of the junction left unmatched. CDR3 DNA sequence: TGCGCCAGCAGCCCTGGACAGGCATTGTATGGCTACACCTTC. Amino acids: CASSPGQALYGYTF.

The CDR3 nucleotides are TGTGCCAGCAGTTTGGCCACCTCCGGGACAGGGCCCTACGAGCAGTACTTC. This sequence encodes CASSLATSGTGPYEQYF. The J gene is TRBJ2-7, the V gene TRBV7-9, with 9 nucleotides matching TRBD1. V trimming: 6 bases; J trimming: 2 bases; junction bases outside the gene matches: 14. CDR3 length: 17 amino acids. In germline, CDR1 is SEHNR, CDR2 FQNEAQ (reference sequence).

The V gene is TRBV6-2 or TRBV6-3, the J gene TRBJ1-1; D call uncertain. Trimming cost V 5 bases and J 3 bases, with 10 bases left between them. Germline-derived CDR1 and CDR2 are MNHEY and SVGEGT. The CDR3 sequence is 13 residues long. CDR3 in DNA: TGTGCCAGCAGTCCCACAGCCTACACTGAAGCTTTCTTT. It specifies CASSPTAYTEAFF.

Only one count was recorded for this clone. This rearrangement joins TRBV7-6 to TRBJ2-5; no clear D gene. V shed 0 bases and J shed 5 bases, with 7 bases lying between them. The CDR3 covers 13 residues. Germline V lookup: CDR1 SGHVS, CDR2 FNYEAQ. CDR3 sequence: CASSLAPGETQYF. In DNA form, the CDR3 reads TGTGCCAGCAGCTTAGCACCCGGTGAGACCCAGTACTTC.

The chain recombines TRBV6-6 with TRBJ1-4, with D maybe TRBD1 (6 bases). The germline V gene has CDR1 MNHNY and CDR2 SVGAGI (reference sequence). CDR3 length: 14 residues. Trimming removed 10 bases from V and 3 bases from J, with 15 bases in between. CDR3 sequence (DNA): TGTGCCACCGCGAGGGGGGGGTCTAATGAAAAACTGTTTTTT. Amino acids: CATARGGSNEKLFF.

The V call is TRBV6-5, the J call TRBJ1-1; 12 bases map to TRBD1. The V segment lost 6 bases and the J segment 8 bases; nucleotides outside the gene matches: 10. Germline lookup yields CDR1 MNHEY and CDR2 SVGAGI. There are 15 residues in the CDR3. The CDR3: CASRNSGQGAWEAFF. The CDR3 DNA reads as TGTGCCAGCAGGAACTCGGGACAGGGGGCGTGGGAAGCTTTCTTT.

The V gene is TRBV19, the J gene TRBJ2-1, with TRBD1 identical over 9 bases. Germline loops: CDR1 LNHDA, CDR2 SQIVND (reference sequence). The CDR3 extends over 13 amino acids. V dropped 6 bases and J dropped 6; count of bases not matched to a gene: 3. This CDR3 reads CASRGTGSNEQFF. The DNA of the CDR3 is TGTGCCAGTAGGGGGACAGGGAGCAATGAGCAGTTCTTC.

This clone was recorded once. The V and J genes are TRBV25-1 and TRBJ1-2; TRBD1 is a possible D gene (6 bases). V was trimmed by 8 bases and J by 7 bases, leaving 17 bases between them. CDR3 size: 13 residues. Germline loops: CDR1 MGHDK, CDR2 SYGVNS. CDR3 amino acids: CASGISGGRGYTF. The CDR3 nucleotides are TGTGCCAGCGGGATATCTGGGGGCCGTGGCTACACCTTC.

The chain uses TRBV11-3 and TRBJ2-5; 7 nucleotides agree with TRBD1. Germline-derived CDR1 and CDR2 are SGHNT and YENEEA. CDR3 length: 13 residues. The trim removed 5 bases at V and 2 bases at J, leaving 2 bases unmatched. The CDR3 DNA reads TGTGCCAGCAGCAGGGGACAGCAAGAGACCCAGTACTTC. It is translated as CASSRGQQETQYF. Looking up the rest from reference TRBV11-3 and TRBJ2-5 gives the full variable domain: EAGVVQSPRYKIIEKKQPVAFWCNPISGHNTLYWYLQNLGQGPELLIRYENEEAVDDSQLPKDRFSAERLKGVDSTLKIQPAELGDSAVYLCASSRGQQETQYFGPGTRLLVL.